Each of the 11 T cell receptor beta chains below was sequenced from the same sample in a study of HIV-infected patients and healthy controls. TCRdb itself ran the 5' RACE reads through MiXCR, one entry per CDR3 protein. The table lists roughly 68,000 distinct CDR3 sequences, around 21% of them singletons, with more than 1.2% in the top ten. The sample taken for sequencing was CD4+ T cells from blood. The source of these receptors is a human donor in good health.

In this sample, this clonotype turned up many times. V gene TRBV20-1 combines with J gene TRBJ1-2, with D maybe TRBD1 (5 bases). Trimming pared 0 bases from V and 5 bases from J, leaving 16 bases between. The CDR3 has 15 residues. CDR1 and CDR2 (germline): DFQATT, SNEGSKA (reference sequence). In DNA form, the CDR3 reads TGCAGTGCTAGAGATCACGGACACCTCTCATATGGCTACACCTTC. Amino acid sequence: CSARDHGHLSYGYTF.

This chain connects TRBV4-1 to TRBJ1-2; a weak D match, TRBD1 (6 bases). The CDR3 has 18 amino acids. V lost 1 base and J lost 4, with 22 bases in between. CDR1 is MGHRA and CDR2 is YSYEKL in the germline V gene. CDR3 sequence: CASSQVIRGNREAYGYTF. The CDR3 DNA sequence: TGCGCCAGCAGCCAAGTTATTCGAGGGAACAGGGAGGCCTATGGCTACACCTTC.

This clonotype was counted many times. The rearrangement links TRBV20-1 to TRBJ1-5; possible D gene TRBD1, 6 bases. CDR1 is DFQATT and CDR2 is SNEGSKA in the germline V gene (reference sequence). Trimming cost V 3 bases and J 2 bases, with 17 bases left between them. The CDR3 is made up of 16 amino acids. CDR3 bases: TGCAGTGCTAGTAGAACCGGGACAAGGGGCAATCAGCCCCAGCATTTT. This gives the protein CSASRTGTRGNQPQHF.

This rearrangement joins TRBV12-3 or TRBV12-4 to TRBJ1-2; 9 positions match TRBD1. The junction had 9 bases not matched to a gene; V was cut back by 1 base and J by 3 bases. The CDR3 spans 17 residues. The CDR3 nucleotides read TGTGCCAGCAGTTTAGGGGACAGGGATAGTTTTTACTATGGCTACACCTTC. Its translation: CASSLGDRDSFYYGYTF.

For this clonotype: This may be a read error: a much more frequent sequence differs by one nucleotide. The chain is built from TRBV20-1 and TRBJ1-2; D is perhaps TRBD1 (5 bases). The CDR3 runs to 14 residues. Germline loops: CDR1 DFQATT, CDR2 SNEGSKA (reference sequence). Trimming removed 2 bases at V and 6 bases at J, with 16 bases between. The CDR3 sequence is CSARYWGLDHGYTF. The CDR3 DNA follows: TGCAGTGCTAGATATTGGGGACTTGACCATGGCTACACCTTC.

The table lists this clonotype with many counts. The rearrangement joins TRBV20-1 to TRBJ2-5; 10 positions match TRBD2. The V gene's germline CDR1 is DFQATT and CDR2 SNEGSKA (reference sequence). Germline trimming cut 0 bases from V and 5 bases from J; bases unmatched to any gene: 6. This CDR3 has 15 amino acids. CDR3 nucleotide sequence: TGCAGTGCTAGAGAAAGCGGGAGGGCCAAGGAGACCCAGTACTTC. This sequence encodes CSARESGRAKETQYF.

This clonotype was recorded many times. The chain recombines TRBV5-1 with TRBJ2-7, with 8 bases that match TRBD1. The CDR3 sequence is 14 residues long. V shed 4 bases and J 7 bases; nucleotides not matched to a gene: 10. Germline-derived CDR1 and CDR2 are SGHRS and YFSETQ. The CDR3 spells CASSTGTGLTEQYF. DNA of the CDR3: TGCGCCAGCAGCACTGGGACAGGATTAACGGAGCAGTACTTC.

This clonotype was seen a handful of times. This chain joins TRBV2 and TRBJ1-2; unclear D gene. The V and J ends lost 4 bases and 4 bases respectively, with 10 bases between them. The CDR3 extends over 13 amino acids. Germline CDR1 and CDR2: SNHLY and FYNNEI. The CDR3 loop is CASSGVPGYGYTF. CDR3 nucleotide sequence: TGTGCCAGCAGTGGAGTACCGGGCTATGGCTACACCTTC.

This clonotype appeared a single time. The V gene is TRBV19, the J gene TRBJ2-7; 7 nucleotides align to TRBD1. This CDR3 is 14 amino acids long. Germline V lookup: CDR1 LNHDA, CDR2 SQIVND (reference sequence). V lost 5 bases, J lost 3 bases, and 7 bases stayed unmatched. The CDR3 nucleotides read TGTGCCAGTAGTTCCCGGGACAGATTCTACGAGCAGTACTTC. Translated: CASSSRDRFYEQYF.

The chain's CDR3 is CASSDGQTSYYGYTF. The CDR3 DNA sequence: TGTGCCAGCAGCGATGGACAGACATCCTATTATGGCTACACCTTC. This chain connects TRBV7-9 to TRBJ1-2, with D tentatively TRBD1 (6 bases). The V end lost 5 bases, the J end lost 5 bases, and 18 bases lay between the germline ends. The CDR3 sequence is 15 residues long. Germline V gene data show CDR1 as SEHNR and CDR2 as FQNEAQ (reference sequence).

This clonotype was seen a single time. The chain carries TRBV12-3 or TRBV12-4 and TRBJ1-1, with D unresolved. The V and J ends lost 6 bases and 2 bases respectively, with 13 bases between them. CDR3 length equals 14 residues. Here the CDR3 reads CASSPRRINTEAFF. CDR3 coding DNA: TGTGCCAGCAGCCCACGAAGGATAAACACTGAAGCTTTCTTT.